The rows below give T cell receptor beta chains drawn from one sample of a study of vaccination effects on CD4 cells after COVID-19. These receptors have no identified antigens. The method was immunoSEQ multiplex PCR; TCRdb's version includes in-frame clones alone and lacks a portion of them. The sample contains some 31,000 clones, roughly four fifths of which appear only once. Sample: CD4+ T cells from PBMCs cultured without peptide, taken after COVID-19 vaccination. These receptors were taken from a human donor who had a prior SARS-CoV-2 infection. Both conserved end residues are part of each CDR3. D genes are given only for firm matches. Not all rows give a size; the values are once, few, many and, for expanded clones, a class.

V	D	size	J	CDR3	DNA
TRBV5-1	.	.	TRBJ1-5	CASSCPGTATLNQPQHF	TGCGCCAGCAGCTGTCCTGGGACGGCTACCCTTAATCAGCCCCAGCATTTT
TRBV18	.	once	TRBJ2-3	CASSPPSTDTQYF	TGTGCCAGCTCACCGCCGAGCACAGATACGCAGTATTTT
TRBV5-1	.	.	TRBJ1-2	CASSLDGQNYGYTF	TGCGCCAGCAGCTTGGACGGACAGAACTATGGCTACACCTTC
TRBV7-2	.	.	TRBJ2-1	CASSLGQVDEQFF	TGTGCCAGCAGCTTAGGACAAGTGGATGAGCAGTTCTTC
TRBV6-1	.	.	TRBJ2-1	CASSRDSYNEQFF	TGTGCCAGCAGCAGGGACTCTTACAATGAGCAGTTCTTC
TRBV5-1	TRBD1	few	TRBJ2-7	CASSLNRGRLYEQYF	TGCGCCAGCAGCTTAAACAGGGGGCGCCTCTACGAGCAGTACTTC
TRBV7-2	.	.	TRBJ1-5	CASSLTSGQPQHF	TGTGCCAGCAGCTTAACAAGCGGCCAGCCCCAGCATTTT
TRBV3-1/TRBV3-2	.	few	TRBJ1-6	CASSPQFRSPLHF	TGTGCCAGCAGCCCTCAGTTCCGGTCACCCCTCCACTTT
TRBV5-4	TRBD2	.	TRBJ2-5	CASSLTSGGRGETQYF	TGTGCCAGCAGCTTAACTAGCGGAGGGCGGGGAGAGACCCAGTACTTC
TRBV5-4	.	.	TRBJ2-3	CASSSDGNTQYF	TGTGCCAGCAGCTCGGACGGAAATACGCAGTATTTT
TRBV30	.	few	TRBJ1-6	CAWKITGSYNSPLHF	TGTGCCTGGAAGATTACAGGGTCGTATAATTCACCCCTCCACTTT
TRBV6-1	.	.	TRBJ2-1	CASSGKTGSSYNEQFF	TGTGCCAGCAGTGGTAAAACAGGGAGCTCCTACAATGAGCAGTTCTTC
TRBV6-5	.	once	TRBJ2-3	CASSYSQGPGGDTQYF	TGTGCCAGCAGTTATTCCCAGGGACCGGGGGGCGATACGCAGTATTTT
TRBV7-3	TRBD2	.	TRBJ2-3	CASSLDSGSADTQYF	TGTGCCAGCAGCCTCGATAGCGGGAGTGCAGATACGCAGTATTTT
TRBV2	TRBD2	medium-sized	TRBJ2-7	CASSGGLAGGQEQYF	TGTGCCAGCAGTGGTGGACTAGCGGGGGGGCAGGAGCAGTACTTC
TRBV10-3	.	.	TRBJ2-5	CAISESASQETQYF	TGTGCCATCAGTGAGTCGGCTTCCCAAGAGACCCAGTACTTC
TRBV11-1	.	once	TRBJ2-5	CASSFGGQETQYF	TGTGCCAGCAGCTTCGGCGGGCAAGAGACCCAGTACTTC
TRBV5-4	.	.	TRBJ2-7	CASSLVAHSAVLTYEQYF	TGTGCCAGCAGCTTAGTAGCCCATAGCGCTGTCCTCACCTACGAGCAGTACTTC
TRBV18	.	once	TRBJ1-1	CASSPPQGTEAFF	TGTGCCAGCTCACCACCACAGGGCACTGAAGCTTTCTTT
TRBV9	TRBD2	once	TRBJ2-5	CASSVAGLAGRETQYF	TGTGCCAGCAGCGTAGCGGGACTAGCGGGTCGGGAGACCCAGTACTTC
TRBV3-1/TRBV3-2	.	.	TRBJ1-1	CASSQLGTNTEAFF	TGTGCCAGCAGCCAGTTGGGGACAAACACTGAAGCTTTCTTT
TRBV5-5	.	few	TRBJ2-7	CASSLGTVPSYEQYF	TGTGCCAGCAGCTTGGGGACAGTCCCCTCCTACGAGCAGTACTTC
TRBV2	.	few	TRBJ1-5	CASSDRPGVGLFGPQHF	TGTGCCAGCAGTGATCGGCCGGGGGTAGGATTGTTCGGGCCCCAGCATTTT
TRBV6-5	.	.	TRBJ1-3	CASSYSWTSGNTIYF	TGTGCCAGCAGTTACTCCTGGACGTCTGGAAACACCATATATTTT
TRBV19	.	.	TRBJ1-2	CASSIDSVTFYGYTF	TGTGCCAGTAGTATTGACAGCGTTACTTTCTATGGCTACACCTTC
TRBV7-2	TRBD1	.	TRBJ1-2	CASSTLGQGAINGYTF	TGTGCCAGCAGCACCCTGGGACAGGGGGCGATTAATGGCTACACCTTC
TRBV5-8	TRBD1	.	TRBJ1-4	CASRLRTGSEKLFF	TGTGCCAGCAGACTTAGGACAGGGAGTGAAAAACTGTTTTTT
TRBV6-5	.	.	TRBJ1-3	CASRDPGAIYF	TGTGCCAGCAGGGACCCGGGGGCCATATATTTT
TRBV6-5	TRBD1	.	TRBJ2-7	CASRFTGGNSYEQYF	TGTGCCAGCAGATTTACAGGGGGGAACTCCTACGAGCAGTACTTC
TRBV6-5	.	.	TRBJ1-1	CASSYNAGLGEAFF	TGTGCCAGCAGTTACAATGCGGGGCTGGGTGAAGCTTTCTTT